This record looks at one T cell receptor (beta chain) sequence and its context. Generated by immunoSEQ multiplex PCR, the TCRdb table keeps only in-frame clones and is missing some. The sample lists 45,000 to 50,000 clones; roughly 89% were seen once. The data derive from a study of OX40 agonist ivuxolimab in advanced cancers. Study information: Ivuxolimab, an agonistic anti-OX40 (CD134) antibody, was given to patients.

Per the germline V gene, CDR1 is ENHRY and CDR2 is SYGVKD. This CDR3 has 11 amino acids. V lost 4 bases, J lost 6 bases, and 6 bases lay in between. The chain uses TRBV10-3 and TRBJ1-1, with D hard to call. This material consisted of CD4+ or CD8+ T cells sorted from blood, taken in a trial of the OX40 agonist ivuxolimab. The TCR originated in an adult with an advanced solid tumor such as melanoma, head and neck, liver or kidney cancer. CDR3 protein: CAISGGAEAFF. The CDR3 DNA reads TGTGCCATCAGTGGTGGGGCTGAAGCTTTCTTT.